The 9 T cell receptor beta chains below were found in one sample sequenced in a study of siplizumab effects on memory and regulatory T cells (dated by TCRdb to the late 2010s). Library method: the immunoSEQ multiplex PCR assay. TCRdb provides this immuneACCESS table in a form limited to in-frame rearrangements. Some clones are lacking; in checked studies, under half of them reflect an unresolved V gene, and why the rest are absent is not known. Recorded for this sample are 70,000 to 95,000 clones; over 85% of them occurred a single time. The ten most abundant clones make up around 6.5% of the sample. Sequenced input: CD8+ T cells sorted from blood. The receptors shown here come from a human donor in good health.

The chain recombines TRBV7-3 with TRBJ1-1; a weak D match, TRBD1 (5 bases). The CDR3 runs to 13 residues. Germline CDR1 and CDR2: SGHTA and FQGTGA. V shed 5 bases and J shed 0 bases, with 7 bases lying between them. The CDR3 protein is CASSPTVNTEAFF. The CDR3 bases are TGTGCCAGCAGCCCGACAGTGAACACTGAAGCTTTCTTT. The complete variable domain, with remaining parts taken from reference TRBV7-3 and TRBJ1-1, reads GAGVSQTPSNKVTEKGKYVELRCDPISGHTALYWYRQSLGQGPEFLIYFQGTGAADDSGLPNDRFFAVRPEGSVSTLKIQRTERGDSAVYLCASSPTVNTEAFFGQGTRLTVV.

The J gene is TRBJ1-5, the V gene TRBV5-8; D ambiguous. The CDR3 is made up of 14 amino acids. Germline CDR1 is SGHTS and CDR2 is YDEGEE. Between the trimmed V and J ends, which lost 4 bases and 0 bases, there was a span of 8 bases. DNA for the CDR3: TGTGCCAGCAGCCCACGCGGTAGCAATCAGCCCCAGCATTTT. It is translated as CASSPRGSNQPQHF.

This chain connects TRBV11-2 to TRBJ2-1; D may be TRBD1 or TRBD2 (5 bases each). The CDR3 is made up of 14 amino acids. Germline CDR1 SGHAT, CDR2 FQNNGV. Between the trimmed V and J ends, which lost 1 base and 9 bases, there was a span of 13 bases. The CDR3 loop reads CASSLGFGAGEQFF. CDR3 nucleotides: TGTGCCAGCAGCTTAGGGTTCGGGGCTGGTGAGCAGTTCTTC.

This chain uses TRBV7-9 with TRBJ2-1; D gene uncertain. Germline-derived CDR1 and CDR2 are SEHNR and FQNEAQ (reference sequence). This CDR3 spans 12 amino acids. V dropped 2 bases and J dropped 6 bases, with 5 bases sitting between them. The CDR3 DNA sequence: TGTGCCAGCAGCTTAAATCCCAATGAGCAGTTCTTC. Amino acids: CASSLNPNEQFF.

J is TRBJ1-3 and V is TRBV7-9; the D is unclear. Looked up from germline, CDR1 is SEHNR and CDR2 is FQNEAQ (reference sequence). This CDR3 comprises 14 residues. Trimming took 5 bases from V and 0 from J, leaving 8 bases between them. In nucleotides, the CDR3 is TGTGCCAGCAGCCCGCGACGCTCTGGAAACACCATATATTTT. It encodes CASSPRRSGNTIYF.

The rearrangement joins TRBV20-1 to TRBJ2-1, with D unclear. The ends were cut back, 3 bases at V and 2 bases at J, with 2 bases in the middle. From germline, CDR1 is DFQATT and CDR2 SNEGSKA (reference sequence). The CDR3 covers 11 residues. The CDR3 bases are TGCAGTGCTAGCGCCTACAATGAGCAGTTCTTC. Its translation is CSASAYNEQFF.

The genes are TRBV7-3 and TRBJ2-3; D not certain. CDR1 SGHTA and CDR2 FQGTGA come from the germline V gene. Trimming shortened V by 1 base and J by 0 bases, and 5 bases separated the two germline ends. This CDR3 region has 14 residues. Here the CDR3 reads CASSLKDSTDTQYF. CDR3 DNA sequence: TGTGCCAGCAGCTTAAAGGACAGCACAGATACGCAGTATTTT.

This chain uses TRBV18 with TRBJ1-5, with D perhaps TRBD1 (6 bases). V was clipped by 3 bases and J by 4 bases, with 10 bases between them. CDR3 length equals 14 residues. Germline CDR1 KGHSH, CDR2 LQKENI. The CDR3: CASSPDSQNQPQHF. The CDR3 coding sequence is TGTGCCAGCTCACCGGACAGCCAGAATCAGCCCCAGCATTTT.

The CDR3 bases are TGTGCCACCAGCAGAGATGGGGGGACAGGGGCGACTGAAGCTTTCTTT. Encoded protein: CATSRDGGTGATEAFF. The rearrangement links TRBV15 to TRBJ1-1; 10 bases map to TRBD1. The CDR3 totals 16 residues. Trimming at V came to 0 bases and at J to 5 bases, leaving 6 bases not matched to a gene. Per the germline V gene, CDR1 is LNHNV and CDR2 is YYDKDF (reference sequence).